This section outlines one T cell receptor (beta chain) sequence together with its context. The CDR3 is 16 amino acids. Losses at the gene ends were 4 bases for V and 1 base for J; bases not matched to a gene: 1. Per germline, CDR1 MGHRA and CDR2 YSYEKL. Per the original data handling: Amplifying reference gene primers gave estimates of nucleated cell counts. Using immunoSEQ multiplex PCR, the repertoire was profiled, and TCRdb retains in-frame clones only, with some absent. D and trimming were read from the DNA, whereas the V and J calls and clone size are those reported in that table. The data contain fewer than 250,000 clones, roughly nine tenths of them singletons. These data come from a study of blood T cell repertoires in COVID-19. Across the study: Collection of acute and convalescent COVID-19 samples took place in the United States, Italy and Spain. The analysed material was cDNA or gDNA that came from T cells, B-cell-depleted T cells, or PBMCs.

The sequence derives from a man aged 40-50 years with acute or convalescent COVID-19. The V and J genes are TRBV4-1 and TRBJ2-2; 12 positions match TRBD2. Sequenced material: peripheral blood. CDR3 bases: TGCGCCAGCAGCCCTAGCGGGAGGGGGAACACCGGGGAGCTGTTTTTT. Translating gives CASSPSGRGNTGELFF.